The 27 T cell receptor beta chains below were found in one sample sequenced in a study of T cell repertoires in cytomegalovirus infection. These receptors lack a known antigen. TCRdb recomputed calls from the reads with MiXCR, one row per CDR3 protein. The sample lists under 850,000 distinct CDR3 sequences; around 32% were seen once. This specimen consisted of cultured PBMCs, obtained from culture after CMV antigen stimulation. The receptors originated from a human donor in good health (CMV status not recorded). Some clones in this sample may be carry-over from other donors' samples.

The chain uses TRBV6-1 and TRBJ1-5; D is possibly TRBD1 (6 bases). The CDR3 length is 15 residues. Germline CDR1 reads MNHNS; CDR2 reads SASEGT. V shed 0 bases and J shed 9 bases, with 15 bases lying between them. CDR3 sequence (DNA): TGTGCCAGCAGTGAAGCGGGTCCCAGGGGTCGGCCCCAGCATTTT. Translation: CASSEAGPRGRPQHF.

The rearrangement uses TRBV6-2 or TRBV6-3 and TRBJ1-1; possibly TRBD1 for D (5 bases). Germline lookup yields CDR1 MNHEY and CDR2 SVGEGT. V was trimmed by 5 bases and J by 8 bases, leaving 9 bases between them. There are 11 residues in the CDR3. The CDR3 region is CASSENREAFF. The DNA for the CDR3 is TGTGCCAGCAGTGAGAACAGGGAAGCTTTCTTT.

This clonotype was counted many times. The chain couples TRBV12-3 or TRBV12-4 to TRBJ2-7; D remains ambiguous. V was shortened by 3 bases and J by 3 bases, with 15 bases between the two germline ends. The CDR3 has 15 residues. The CDR3: CASSFGLGAYYEQYF. The CDR3 DNA follows: TGTGCCAGCAGTTTTGGGCTTGGAGCTTACTACGAGCAGTACTTC.

This clonotype was recorded at least ten times. For the CDR3, the DNA is TGTGCCAGCAGCTTACGTGTGGGAGCGGACTCCTACGAGCAGTACTTC. Translated, it gives CASSLRVGADSYEQYF. V gene TRBV7-2 combines with J gene TRBJ2-7; maybe TRBD2 (5 bases). Germline V CDR1 and CDR2: SGHTA, FQGNSA. Between the trimmed V and J ends, which lost 2 bases and 0 bases, there was a span of 14 bases. The CDR3 covers 16 residues. The full variable domain, in which reference TRBV7-2 and TRBJ2-7 provide the parts outside the CDR3, is GAGVSQSPSNKVTEKGKDVELRCDPISGHTALYWYRQSLGQGLEFLIYFQGNSAPDKSGLPSDRFSAERTGGSVSTLTIQRTQQEDSAVYLCASSLRVGADSYEQYFGPGTRLTVT.

The gene calls are TRBV2 and TRBJ1-2, with TRBD1 matching 8 bases. CDR1 and CDR2 (germline): SNHLY, FYNNEI. This CDR3 has 15 residues. V shed 3 bases and J 5 bases; nucleotides not matched to a gene: 8. CDR3 coding DNA: TGTGCCAGCAGTGATAGGCGCAGGGGGCCTTATGGCTACACCTTC. Protein: CASSDRRRGPYGYTF.

Only a few counts were recorded for this clonotype. This chain links TRBV20-1 with TRBJ2-3; 12 nucleotides align to TRBD2. The CDR3 extends over 15 amino acids. Germline trimming cut 5 bases from V and 6 bases from J; bases unmatched to any gene: 9. Germline V lookup: CDR1 DFQATT, CDR2 SNEGSKA (reference sequence). For the CDR3, the DNA is TGCAGTGCTTCTCCTAGCGGGAGGGCCGCTGATACGCAGTATTTT. Protein sequence: CSASPSGRAADTQYF.

This rearrangement joins TRBV20-1 to TRBJ2-7, with a possible D match to TRBD1 (5 bases). CDR1 DFQATT and CDR2 SNEGSKA come from the germline V gene (reference sequence). This CDR3 is 13 amino acids long. V lost 0 bases, J lost 9 bases, and 15 bases lay in between. Here the CDR3 DNA reads TGCAGTGCTAGAGATCAGGGCACCTTGGGGCAGTACTTC. Translated, it gives CSARDQGTLGQYF.

This clonotype was seen more than once but under ten times. V usage is TRBV7-8 and J usage is TRBJ1-1; D perhaps matches TRBD1 (5 bases). CDR1 and CDR2 (germline): SGHVS, FQNEAQ. V lost 1 base and J 2 bases, leaving 11 bases between the germline ends. The CDR3 consists of 15 residues. The CDR3 protein is CASSLEAGPNTEAFF. The CDR3 DNA reads as TGTGCCAGCAGCTTAGAGGCGGGACCTAACACTGAAGCTTTCTTT. Together with reference TRBV7-8 and TRBJ1-1, the CDR3 gives the full variable domain: GAGVSQSPRYKVAKRGQDVALRCDPISGHVSLFWYQQALGQGPEFLTYFQNEAQLDKSGLPSDRFFAERPEGSVSTLKIQRTQQEDSAVYLCASSLEAGPNTEAFFGQGTRLTVV.

The chain has TRBV19 and TRBJ1-5; no definite D call. V shed 3 bases and J shed 4 bases, with 10 bases lying between them. Germline CDR1 is LNHDA and CDR2 is SQIVND (reference sequence). The CDR3 runs to 14 residues. DNA for the CDR3: TGTGCCAGTAGTATTGCGCGGGGAAATCAGCCCCAGCATTTT. The encoded protein is CASSIARGNQPQHF.

This clonotype was seen at least ten times. The CDR3 nucleotides are TGCGCCAGCAGCCAAGGGGTAGGAAACTACAATGAGCAGTTCTTC. Encoded protein: CASSQGVGNYNEQFF. The chain couples TRBV4-1 to TRBJ2-1; D unclear. Germline CDR1 reads MGHRA; CDR2 reads YSYEKL. The V gene lost 1 base and the J gene lost 3 bases, with 10 bases spanning the gap. This CDR3 has 15 amino acids.

The count of this clonotype is one. The chain carries TRBV6-6 and TRBJ2-5; possibly TRBD1 for D (5 bases). Germline CDR1 is MNHNY and CDR2 is SVGAGI (reference sequence). Deletions cut 5 bases from V and 5 bases from J, with 12 bases between. CDR3 length: 13 residues. This chain's CDR3 is CASSNRPRETQYF. The DNA of the CDR3 is TGTGCCAGCAGTAACAGGCCCCGGGAGACCCAGTACTTC.

The J gene is TRBJ2-7, the V gene TRBV5-6; D ambiguous. Germline values: CDR1 SGHDT, CDR2 YYEEEE. The CDR3 spans 13 residues. The ends were cut back, 4 bases at V and 4 bases at J, with 12 bases in the middle. This CDR3 is CASSPKIAYEQYF. CDR3 bases: TGTGCCAGCAGCCCGAAGATAGCTTACGAGCAGTACTTC.

The chain joins TRBV7-6 to TRBJ1-5; D not resolved. Germline assignment: CDR1 SGHVS and CDR2 FNYEAQ. Trimming pared 1 base from V and 8 bases from J, leaving 15 bases between. The CDR3 consists of 15 residues. The CDR3 region is CASSLGSAGKEPQHF. CDR3 bases: TGTGCCAGCAGCTTAGGGTCGGCAGGCAAGGAGCCCCAGCATTTT.

The V call is TRBV28, the J call TRBJ2-1; D may be TRBD2 (6 bases). Germline V gene lookup returns CDR1 MDHEN and CDR2 SYDVKM. The length of the CDR3 is 15 residues. Trimming stripped 7 bases from V and 4 bases from J, with 17 bases between. The DNA of the CDR3 is TGTGCCAGCAACGGGCGGGATAACAGTTACAATGAGCAGTTCTTC. Its translation: CASNGRDNSYNEQFF.

V usage is TRBV12-3 or TRBV12-4 and J usage is TRBJ2-1, with TRBD2 matching over 14 bases. V gave up 5 bases and J gave up 7 bases; unmatched junction bases: 13. The CDR3 consists of 18 residues. CDR3 bases: TGTGCCAGCAGTCTAACCAACAACGGACTAGCGGGGGGTAATGAGCAGTTCTTC. Its protein is CASSLTNNGLAGGNEQFF.

This clonotype occurred a few times. The rearrangement joins TRBV2 to TRBJ2-3; D is unresolved. Germline values: CDR1 SNHLY, CDR2 FYNNEI. Trimming removed 7 bases from V and 3 bases from J, with 8 bases in between. CDR3 size: 12 residues. The CDR3, as DNA: TGTGCCAGCATTGGGGAAACAGATACGCAGTATTTT. The encoded protein is CASIGETDTQYF.

The rearrangement joins TRBV6-2 or TRBV6-3 to TRBJ1-5; D is unresolved. V lost 8 bases to trimming and J lost 5 bases, with 16 bases between them. Germline V gene sequence: CDR1 MNHEY, CDR2 SVGEGT. This CDR3 region has 14 residues. The CDR3 is CASRPRVWDQPQHF. The CDR3 nucleotides are TGTGCCAGCCGCCCGAGGGTTTGGGATCAGCCCCAGCATTTT.

This clonotype has a count of ten or more. This chain connects TRBV7-2 to TRBJ1-1; D is ambiguous. CDR3 length: 12 amino acids. V was clipped by 3 bases and J by 1 base, with 3 bases between them. Germline V gives CDR1 SGHTA, CDR2 FQGNSA. CDR3 in amino acids: CASSLENTEAFF. CDR3 nucleotide sequence: TGTGCCAGCAGCTTGGAGAACACTGAAGCTTTCTTT.

The V call is TRBV7-9, the J call TRBJ1-1, with D perhaps matching TRBD1 (6 bases). The germline gives CDR1 SEHNR, CDR2 FQNEAQ (reference sequence). The CDR3 runs to 15 residues. V was cut by 2 bases and J by 5 bases, with 15 bases left in between. The CDR3 DNA sequence: TGTGCCAGCAGCTTAACGGGGGCGCGAACGACTGAAGCTTTCTTT. Encoded protein: CASSLTGARTTEAFF.

This clonotype was counted many times. The chain combines TRBV7-2 with TRBJ2-3; no definite D call. The CDR3 contains 14 residues. CDR1 is SGHTA and CDR2 is FQGNSA in the germline V gene. Trimming cost V 6 bases and J 0 bases, with 10 bases left between them. The CDR3 spells CASSRADSTDTQYF. The CDR3 DNA reads TGTGCCAGCAGTCGGGCGGACAGCACAGATACGCAGTATTTT.

Many counts were recorded for this clonotype. The CDR3 loop is CASRLGLAGTDTQYF. The CDR3 nucleotides read TGTGCCAGCAGACTAGGACTAGCGGGGACAGATACGCAGTATTTT. The chain joins TRBV7-2 to TRBJ2-3; 12 positions agree with TRBD2. This CDR3 region has 15 residues. Trimming at V came to 6 bases and at J to 3 bases, leaving 4 bases not matched to a gene. Germline CDR1 reads SGHTA; CDR2 reads FQGNSA. The full variable domain, its missing parts supplied by reference TRBV7-2 and TRBJ2-3, is GAGVSQSPSNKVTEKGKDVELRCDPISGHTALYWYRQSLGQGLEFLIYFQGNSAPDKSGLPSDRFSAERTGGSVSTLTIQRTQQEDSAVYLCASRLGLAGTDTQYFGPGTRLTVL.

V gene TRBV2 combines with J gene TRBJ1-6; no firm D call. The CDR3 covers 17 residues. Trimming left V 2 bases short and J 0 bases short, with 11 bases between. Germline V gene sequence: CDR1 SNHLY, CDR2 FYNNEI. The CDR3 region has the DNA TGTGCCAGCAGTGAACAGGAAAAGAGCTCCTATAATTCACCCCTCCACTTT. Translation gives CASSEQEKSSYNSPLHF. Looking up the rest from reference TRBV2 and TRBJ1-6 gives the full variable domain: EPEVTQTPSHQVTQMGQEVILRCVPISNHLYFYWYRQILGQKVEFLVSFYNNEISEKSEIFDDQFSVERPDGSNFTLKIRSTKLEDSAMYFCASSEQEKSSYNSPLHFGNGTRLTVT.

This clonotype was counted only a few times. This chain connects TRBV2 to TRBJ1-5; no firm D call. Germline loops: CDR1 SNHLY, CDR2 FYNNEI. V was shortened by 2 bases and J by 0 bases, with 11 bases between the two germline ends. The CDR3 consists of 16 residues. As DNA, the CDR3 is TGTGCCAGCAGTGAAACGGTCTCCTATAGCAATCAGCCCCAGCATTTT. Its translation: CASSETVSYSNQPQHF.

This chain joins TRBV11-1 and TRBJ1-1; no clear D. CDR1 and CDR2 (germline): SGHAT, FQDESV (reference sequence). V lost 1 base and J lost 9, with 9 bases in between. CDR3 length: 12 amino acids. Here the CDR3 DNA reads TGTGCCAGCAGCTTAGATGGAGGACAAGCTTTCTTT. Encoded protein: CASSLDGGQAFF.

V is TRBV23-1 and J is TRBJ1-3, with unresolved D. Being an ORF, TRBV23-1 has a function that is uncertain. The length of the CDR3 is 17 residues. V was clipped by 0 bases and J by 2 bases, with 14 bases between them. In nucleotides, the CDR3 is TGCGCCAGCAGTCAATCGGGAGGGCAGGCTACTGGAAACACCATATATTTT. It is translated as CASSQSGGQATGNTIYF.

The V gene is TRBV6-2 or TRBV6-3, the J gene TRBJ2-2; no reliable D call. CDR3 length equals 13 residues. The germline gives CDR1 MNHEY, CDR2 SVGEGT. The V gene lost 7 bases and the J gene lost 0 bases, with 6 bases spanning the gap. The CDR3 nucleotides are TGTGCCAGCAAAGGGACGAACACCGGGGAGCTGTTTTTT. As protein: CASKGTNTGELFF.

This clonotype appeared a few times. V usage is TRBV4-1 and J usage is TRBJ1-1; 7 bases align to TRBD1. The CDR3 loop spans 15 amino acids. Trimming at V came to 3 bases and at J to 3 bases, leaving 7 bases not matched to a gene. CDR1 is MGHRA and CDR2 is YSYEKL in the germline V gene. CDR3 nucleotide sequence: TGCGCCAGCAGCCAGGGGACAGCTGGGGACACTGAAGCTTTCTTT. Protein: CASSQGTAGDTEAFF.